The TCR beta chain described here comes from a study of T cell changes during pregnancy in multiple sclerosis. TCRdb's table, derived via immunoSEQ multiplex PCR, lists solely in-frame clones and lacks some. The data contain 40,000 to 50,000 clones, about 94% of them singletons. The clonotype originates from a female donor with multiple sclerosis, enrolled in a pregnancy study. The specimen was CD8+ T cells from peripheral blood mononuclear cells, collected after pregnancy.

CDR3 protein: CASSPTSVRFTDTQYF. The CDR3 DNA follows: TGTGCCAGCAGTCCAACTTCGGTGCGATTCACAGATACGCAGTATTTT. The rearrangement uses TRBV14 and TRBJ2-3; D not resolved. Germline V gives CDR1 SGHDN, CDR2 FVKESK. This CDR3 is 16 amino acids long. V lost 6 bases, J lost 2 bases, and 18 bases lay in between.